This TCR beta chain was observed in a study of cytomegalovirus exposure and HLA in healthy donors. 60 Vbeta and 13 Jbeta primers were used in PCR. The protocol was immunoSEQ multiplex PCR, while the TCRdb copy is restricted to in-frame clones and leaves out a portion. The sample includes 150,000 to 200,000 clones, 82% of them seen just once. The ends lost 3 bases at V and 4 bases at J; junction bases unmatched: 2. The germline gives CDR1 LNHNV, CDR2 YYDKDF (reference sequence). This CDR3 is built from 14 residues. The sequenced sample was PBMCs. The TCR was taken from a man aged 40-55 years in good health and CMV-seronegative. This chain connects TRBV15 to TRBJ2-5, with TRBD2 identical over 10 bases. The CDR3, as DNA: TGTGCCACCAGCAGCCTAGCGGGGGTAGAGACCCAGTACTTC. It translates to CATSSLAGVETQYF.